This T cell receptor (beta chain) is from a study of long-term antiretroviral therapy in people with HIV. Version v3.0 of the immunoSEQ assay ran at survey level. The protocol was immunoSEQ multiplex PCR, while the TCRdb copy is restricted to in-frame clones and leaves out a portion. Of tens of thousands of clones listed, roughly 87% are singletons. Losses at the gene ends were 3 bases for V and 3 bases for J; bases not matched to a gene: 3. This CDR3 spans 14 amino acids. The germline gives CDR1 KGHSH, CDR2 LQKENI. Regarding the study as a whole: Across all time points, the repertoire was dominated by clones that expanded before ART. Collection spanned 2004 to 2017; ART regimens may be less effective than current ones.

The samples, holding roughly 0.9-11 million cryopreserved PBMC, were thawed before DNA extraction was carried out. This clone was counted once. The antigen remains undetermined. The V call is TRBV18, the J call TRBJ2-3; TRBD2 agrees at 7 bases. The sequencing here drew on unsorted PBMCs, taken 1.1 years before starting antiretroviral therapy. The origin of this receptor is a woman aged 30 to 39 with HIV. The CDR3 loop reads CASSPTGGTDTQYF. For the CDR3, the DNA is TGTGCCAGCTCACCCACGGGGGGAACAGATACGCAGTATTTT.